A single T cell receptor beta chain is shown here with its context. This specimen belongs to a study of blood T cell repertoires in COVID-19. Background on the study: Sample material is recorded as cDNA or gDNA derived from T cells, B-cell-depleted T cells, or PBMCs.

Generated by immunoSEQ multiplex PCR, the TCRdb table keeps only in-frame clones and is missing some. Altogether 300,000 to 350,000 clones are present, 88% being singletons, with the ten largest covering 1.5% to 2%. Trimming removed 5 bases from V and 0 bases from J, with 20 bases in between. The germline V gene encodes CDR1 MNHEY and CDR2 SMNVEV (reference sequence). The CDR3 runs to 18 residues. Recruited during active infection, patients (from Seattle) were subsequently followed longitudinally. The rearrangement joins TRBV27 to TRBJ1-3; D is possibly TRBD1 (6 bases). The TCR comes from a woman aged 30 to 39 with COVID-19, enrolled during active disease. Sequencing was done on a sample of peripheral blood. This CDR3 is CASSPGLQGKSSGNTIYF. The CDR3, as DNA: TGTGCCAGCAGTCCCGGACTCCAGGGGAAATCCTCTGGAAACACCATATATTTT.